This T cell receptor (beta chain) was retrieved from a study of cytotoxic CD8 clonotypes in ibrutinib-treated CLL. CDR3 length: 12 amino acids. Germline CDR1 MNHNY, CDR2 SVGAGI (reference sequence). V lost 8 bases to trimming and J lost 2 bases; unmatched junction nucleotides: 2. Clones were sequenced by immunoSEQ multiplex PCR, and TCRdb holds only the in-frame ones, with some missing. The table has about 120,000 clones, 58% seen once. This chain links TRBV6-6 with TRBJ1-2; 7 nucleotides align to TRBD1. This material consisted of PBMCs, taken after 24 months of ibrutinib treatment. This TCR was sampled from a human donor with chronic lymphocytic leukemia. CDR3 nucleotides: TGTGCCAGCGCGACAGGGAACTATGGCTACACCTTC. Translating it yields CASATGNYGYTF.